This T cell receptor beta chain was sequenced during a study of shared clonotypes between healthy human individuals. Across the whole study: Each donor had three CD4 naive, three CD4 memory, two CD8 naive and one CD8 memory plate.

CDR1 MNHEY and CDR2 SMNVEV come from the germline V gene (reference sequence). Trimming removed 2 bases at V and 9 bases at J, with 17 bases between. The CDR3 is 15 amino acids. Naive-designated CD8 cells lacked CD45RO, were positively enriched for CCR7, and omitted terminally differentiated effector memory CD45RA+ cells. Adult donors, all healthy and HIV-negative, had no recent acute infections or vaccinations. Clones were read by immunoSEQ multiplex PCR, and TCRdb kept only the in-frame ones, dropping some. The table shows a few million clones, with approximately 92% occurring only once. V gene TRBV27 combines with J gene TRBJ2-1; D perhaps matches TRBD2 (7 bases). This clonotype originated in a man aged 18-30 years in good health. Some clones in this sample may be carry-over from other donors' samples. Sequencing was done on a sample of naive CD8+ T cells from PBMCs. The CDR3 nucleotides read TGTGCCAGCAGTTTAAGTGGGGGAGGGGGTCGTGAGCAGTTCTTC. Amino acid sequence: CASSLSGGGGREQFF.